Reported below is one TCR beta chain. Its target is unknown. CDR3 length: 17 residues. Looked up from germline, CDR1 is SGHAT and CDR2 is FQNNGV. V dropped 4 bases and J dropped 3; count of bases not matched to a gene: 11. TCRdb's table, derived via immunoSEQ multiplex PCR, lists solely in-frame clones and lacks some. The sample contains roughly 150,000 clones, roughly three quarters of which appear only once. The sample originates from a study of cytotoxic CD8 clonotypes in ibrutinib-treated CLL. Overall study context: Responses comprised approximately 24 partial and 2 complete; at median roughly 64 months, about 14 remained remitted and approximately 12 progressed. Collecting the response samples happened after a median about twelve months of treatment, with a range of 6 to 36. Study-level findings and limits: Public clonotypes, an uncommon group, contracted or remained stable on treatment.

The sequencing here drew on PBMCs, taken after 24 months of ibrutinib treatment. The chain carries TRBV11-2 and TRBJ2-5; the match to TRBD2 covers 10 bases. This clonotype was obtained from a human donor with chronic lymphocytic leukemia. The CDR3 DNA is TGTGCCAGCAGCTCTGGGTCCAGCGGGGGGGCTGAAGAGACCCAGTACTTC. It encodes CASSSGSSGGAEETQYF.